These 3 T cell receptor beta chains share one sample of origin, sequenced in a study of OX40 agonist ivuxolimab in advanced cancers. Profiled with immunoSEQ multiplex PCR; TCRdb holds only in-frame clones, not every one. The repertoire consists of 53,000 or so clones, with about nine tenths occurring once and the leading ten covering around 0.38%. The sequences come from CD4+ or CD8+ T cells sorted from blood, collected in a trial of the OX40 agonist ivuxolimab. These receptors all come from an adult with an advanced solid tumor such as melanoma, head and neck, liver or kidney cancer.

The chain joins TRBV4-1 to TRBJ1-6, with D unclear. Germline CDR1 and CDR2: MGHRA and YSYEKL. The CDR3 consists of 12 residues. V gave up 1 base and J gave up 7 bases, with 2 bases separating them. The CDR3 nucleotides read TGCGCCAGCAGCCAAGTAAATTCACCCCTCCACTTT. This gives the protein CASSQVNSPLHF.

The V and J genes are TRBV2 and TRBJ1-3, with no clear D. This CDR3 region has 14 residues. The germline gives CDR1 SNHLY, CDR2 FYNNEI. Trimming removed 4 bases at V and 1 base at J, with 8 bases between. Here the CDR3 DNA reads TGTGCCAGCAGTGTCGGTGCATCTGGAAACACCATATATTTT. It yields the protein CASSVGASGNTIYF.

CDR3 loop: CASSLEQGPYTEAFF. CDR3 DNA: TGTGCCAGCAGCTTAGAACAGGGGCCCTACACTGAAGCTTTCTTT. This chain uses TRBV7-8 with TRBJ1-1, with 7 bases that match TRBD1. The CDR3 totals 15 residues. Germline values: CDR1 SGHVS, CDR2 FQNEAQ. With V trimmed by 1 base and J by 3 bases, 5 bases remained unmatched.